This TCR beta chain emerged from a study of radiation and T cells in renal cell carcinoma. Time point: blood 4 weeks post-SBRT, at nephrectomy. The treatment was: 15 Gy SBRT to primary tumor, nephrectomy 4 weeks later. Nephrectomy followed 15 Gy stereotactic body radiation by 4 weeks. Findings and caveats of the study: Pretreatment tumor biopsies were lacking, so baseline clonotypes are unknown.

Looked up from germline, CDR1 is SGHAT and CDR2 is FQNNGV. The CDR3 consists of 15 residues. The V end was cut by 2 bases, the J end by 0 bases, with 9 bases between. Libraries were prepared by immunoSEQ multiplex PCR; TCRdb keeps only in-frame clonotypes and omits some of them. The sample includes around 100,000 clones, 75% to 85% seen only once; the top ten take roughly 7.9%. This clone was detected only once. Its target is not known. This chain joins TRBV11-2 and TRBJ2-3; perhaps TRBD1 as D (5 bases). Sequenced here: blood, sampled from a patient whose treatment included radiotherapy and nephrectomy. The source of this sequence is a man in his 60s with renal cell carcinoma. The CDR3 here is CASSLIDSSTDTQYF. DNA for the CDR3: TGTGCCAGCAGCTTAATCGACAGTAGCACAGATACGCAGTATTTT.